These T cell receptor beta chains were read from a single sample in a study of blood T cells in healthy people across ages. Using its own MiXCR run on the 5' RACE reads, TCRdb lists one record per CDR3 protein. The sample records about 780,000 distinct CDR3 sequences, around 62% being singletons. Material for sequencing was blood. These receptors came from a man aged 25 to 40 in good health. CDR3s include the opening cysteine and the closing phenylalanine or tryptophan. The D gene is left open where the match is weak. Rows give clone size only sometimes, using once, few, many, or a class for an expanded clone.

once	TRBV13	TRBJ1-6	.	TGCGCCAGCAACCTACCCGGGCTGAATTCACCCCTCCACTTT	CASNLPGLNSPLHF
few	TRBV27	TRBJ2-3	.	TGTGCCAGCAGTTTATCATCTCCCACAGATACGCAGTATTTT	CASSLSSPTDTQYF
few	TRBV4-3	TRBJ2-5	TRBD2	TGCGCCAGCAGCCAAGTTCCCGGGGGGGCCGGCAATGAGCAGTACTTC	CASSQVPGGAGNEQYF
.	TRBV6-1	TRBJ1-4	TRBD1	TGTGCCAGCAGTGCGGACAGGTTATCCGAAAAACTGTTTTTT	CASSADRLSEKLFF
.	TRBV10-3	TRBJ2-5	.	TGTGCCATCAGCAGACCGGGACCTCCCCCGGGGGAGCAGTACTTC	CAISRPGPPPGEQYF
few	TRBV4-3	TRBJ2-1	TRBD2	TGCGCCAGCAGCGATATTAAGCGGGGGGGCGCGAATGAGCAGTTCTTC	CASSDIKRGGANEQFF
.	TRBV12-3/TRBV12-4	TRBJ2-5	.	TGTGCCAGCAGTCCAGACGGAAAACAAGAGACCCAGTACTTC	CASSPDGKQETQYF
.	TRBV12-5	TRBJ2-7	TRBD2	TGTGCTAGTGCCTGGGGACTAGCGGGGAACGAGCAGTACTTC	CASAWGLAGNEQYF
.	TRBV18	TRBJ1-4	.	TGTGCCAGCTCACCACCGGGTCTTAATGAAAAACTGTTTTTT	CASSPPGLNEKLFF
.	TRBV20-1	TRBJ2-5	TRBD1	TGCAGTGCCTACGACCCTCGGACAGGGGCGGCGGAGACCCAGTACTTC	CSAYDPRTGAAETQYF
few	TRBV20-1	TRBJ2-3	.	TGCAGTGCTGGAACAGGGACCCATACGCAGTATTTT	CSAGTGTHTQYF
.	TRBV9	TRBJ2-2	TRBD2	TGTGCCAGCAGCGTAGTGAGCGGGGGGGCCGGCGGGGAGCTGTTTTTT	CASSVVSGGAGGELFF
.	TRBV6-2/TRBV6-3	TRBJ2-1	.	TGTGCCAGCAGCAGGGGACATGGGCAGTTCTTC	CASSRGHGQFF
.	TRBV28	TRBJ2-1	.	TGTGCCAGCAGTCCCCCTAGGGATGAGCAGTTCTTC	CASSPPRDEQFF
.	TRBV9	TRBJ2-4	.	TGTGCCAGCAGCGTAGAGGTTTCGGAGAACATTCAGTACTTC	CASSVEVSENIQYF
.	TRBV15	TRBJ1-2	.	TGTGCCACCAGCAGAGATTTGACACTGACCCCAGCTAACTATGGCTACACCTTC	CATSRDLTLTPANYGYTF
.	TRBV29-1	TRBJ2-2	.	TGCAGCGTTGCTGGAGGGGGGCTGTTTTTT	CSVAGGGLFF
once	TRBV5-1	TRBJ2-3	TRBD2	TGCGCCAGCAGCCCACCGCTAGCGGGGACCGATACGCAGTATTTT	CASSPPLAGTDTQYF
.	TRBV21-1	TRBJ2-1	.	TGTGCCAGCAGCAAAGGACAGAACAATGAGCAGTTCTTC	CASSKGQNNEQFF
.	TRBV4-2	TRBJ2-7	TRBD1	TGTGCCAGCAGTCAGGCGACAGGGTGGAGATACGAGCAGTACTTC	CASSQATGWRYEQYF
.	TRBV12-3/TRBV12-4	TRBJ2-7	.	TGTGCCAGCACTTTTTCGACAGGGACTCTTAGGGAGCAGTACTTC	CASTFSTGTLREQYF
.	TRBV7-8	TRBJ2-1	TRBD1	TGTGCCAGCAGCCTATGGGACAGGGCAAACAATGAGCAGTTCTTC	CASSLWDRANNEQFF
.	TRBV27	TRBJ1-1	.	TGTGCCAGCAGTTTTCGGCCCGGGGGCCGGGGGATGAACACTGAAGCTTTCTTT	CASSFRPGGRGMNTEAFF
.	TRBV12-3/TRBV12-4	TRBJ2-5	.	TGTGCCAGCAGAAAGGACACAGAAGAGACCCAGTACTTC	CASRKDTEETQYF
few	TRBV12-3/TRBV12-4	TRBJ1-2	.	TGTGCCAGCACTATTGCAGGGGAAGTAGGCTATGGCTACACCTTC	CASTIAGEVGYGYTF
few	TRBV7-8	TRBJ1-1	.	TGTGCCAGCAGCTTCTCAGGGTTCACTGAAGCTTTCTTT	CASSFSGFTEAFF
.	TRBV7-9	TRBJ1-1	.	TGTGCCAGCAGCACCTACACTGAAGCTTTCTTT	CASSTYTEAFF
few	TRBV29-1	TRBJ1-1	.	TGCGCCTCGGCGCCGACGAACACTGAAGCTTTCTTT	CASAPTNTEAFF
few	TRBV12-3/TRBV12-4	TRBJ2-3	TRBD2	TGTGCCAGCAGTTTCGAGCGGGGAGGCACAGATACGCAGTATTTT	CASSFERGGTDTQYF
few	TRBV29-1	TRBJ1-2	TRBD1	TGCAGCGTGGGGCCGGGACAGGGGGTCTATGGCTACACCTTC	CSVGPGQGVYGYTF
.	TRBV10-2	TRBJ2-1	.	TGCGCCAGCAGAGGTAGCTCCCTGGGAGAGCAGTTCTTC	CASRGSSLGEQFF
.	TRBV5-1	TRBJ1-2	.	TGCGCCAGCAGTATCATTCCGTTGGGGGTAGATGGCTACACCTTC	CASSIIPLGVDGYTF
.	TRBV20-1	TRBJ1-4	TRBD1	TGCAGTGCAAGGACAGGGGGCGAGACTAATGAAAAACTGTTTTTT	CSARTGGETNEKLFF
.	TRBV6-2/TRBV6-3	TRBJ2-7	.	TGTGCCAGCAGCCGCCCGGTGAGACCCCTCGTCTCCGAGCAGTACTTC	CASSRPVRPLVSEQYF
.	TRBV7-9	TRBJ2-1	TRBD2	TGTGCCAGCAGCTTCCCCTCCGGGACTAGCGGGGAGGGTGAGCAGTTCTTC	CASSFPSGTSGEGEQFF
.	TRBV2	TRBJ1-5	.	TGTGCCAGCAGCGGATCCTGGGGGGCCGGTCAGCCCCAGCATTTT	CASSGSWGAGQPQHF